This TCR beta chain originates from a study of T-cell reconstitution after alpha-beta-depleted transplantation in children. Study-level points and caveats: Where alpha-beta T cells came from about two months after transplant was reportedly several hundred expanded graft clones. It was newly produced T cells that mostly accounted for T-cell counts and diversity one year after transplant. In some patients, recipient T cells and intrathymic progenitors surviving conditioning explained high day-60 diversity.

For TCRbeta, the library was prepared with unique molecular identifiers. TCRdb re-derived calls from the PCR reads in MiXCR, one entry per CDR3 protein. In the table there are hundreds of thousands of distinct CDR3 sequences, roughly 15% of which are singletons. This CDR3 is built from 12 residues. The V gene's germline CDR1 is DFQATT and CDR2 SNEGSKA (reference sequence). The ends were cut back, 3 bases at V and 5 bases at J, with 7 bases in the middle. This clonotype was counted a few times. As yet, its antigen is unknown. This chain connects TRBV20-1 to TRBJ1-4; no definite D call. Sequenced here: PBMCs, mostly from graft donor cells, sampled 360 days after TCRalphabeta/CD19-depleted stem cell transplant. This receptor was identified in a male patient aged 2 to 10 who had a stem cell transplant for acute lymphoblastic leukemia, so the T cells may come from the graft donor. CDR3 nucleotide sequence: TGCAGTGCTAGCCCGGGAAATGAAAAACTGTTTTTT. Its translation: CSASPGNEKLFF.